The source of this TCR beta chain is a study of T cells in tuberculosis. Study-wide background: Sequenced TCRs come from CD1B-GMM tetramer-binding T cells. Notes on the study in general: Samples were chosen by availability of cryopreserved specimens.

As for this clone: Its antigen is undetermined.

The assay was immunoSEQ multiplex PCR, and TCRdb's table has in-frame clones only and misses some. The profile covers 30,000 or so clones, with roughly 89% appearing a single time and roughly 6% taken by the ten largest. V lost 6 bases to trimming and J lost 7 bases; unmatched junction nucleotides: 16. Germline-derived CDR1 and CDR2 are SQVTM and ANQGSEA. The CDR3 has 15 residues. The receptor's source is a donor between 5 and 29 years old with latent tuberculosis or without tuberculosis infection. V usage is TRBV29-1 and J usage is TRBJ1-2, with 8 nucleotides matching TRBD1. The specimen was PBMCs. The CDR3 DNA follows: TGCAGCGTCCATCTACGGACAGGGCCTCGGGGTGGCTACACCTTC. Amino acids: CSVHLRTGPRGGYTF.